The 18 T cell receptor beta chains reported below all come from one sample, sequenced in a study of CD8 T cells in Susac syndrome. An input of 0.5 to 1 ug of RNA was subjected to reverse transcription using random hexamers. TCRdb re-derived calls from the immunoSEQ multiplex PCR reads in MiXCR, one entry per CDR3 protein. Of about 130,000 distinct CDR3 sequences detected, roughly 76% appear once; the ten largest clones hold roughly 0.53%. Sequenced input: CD8+ T cells from PBMCs. These receptors were obtained from a human donor with multiple sclerosis.

The rearrangement joins TRBV30 to TRBJ1-5, with 7 bases matching TRBD1. The CDR3 contains 14 residues. Germline values: CDR1 GTSNPN, CDR2 SVGIG (reference sequence). Trimming took 4 bases from V and 2 from J; bases not matched to a gene: 5. CDR3 nucleotide sequence: TGTGCCTGGAAGAGGGGGCCGGGCAATCAGCCCCAGCATTTT. Translated: CAWKRGPGNQPQHF.

This clonotype appeared once. J is TRBJ2-7 and V is TRBV7-2, with D maybe TRBD2 (5 bases). Per the germline V gene, CDR1 is SGHTA and CDR2 is FQGNSA. V lost 2 bases to trimming and J lost 7 bases, with 15 bases between them. This CDR3 is 14 amino acids long. CDR3 protein: CASSLKGRLWEQYF. CDR3 DNA: TGTGCCAGCAGCTTAAAAGGGCGACTATGGGAGCAGTACTTC. The entire variable domain, with the rest obtained from reference TRBV7-2 and TRBJ2-7, is as follows: GAGVSQSPSNKVTEKGKDVELRCDPISGHTALYWYRQSLGQGLEFLIYFQGNSAPDKSGLPSDRFSAERTGGSVSTLTIQRTQQEDSAVYLCASSLKGRLWEQYFGPGTRLTVT.

The rearrangement joins TRBV19 to TRBJ1-1; D not certain. CDR3 size: 14 residues. Looked up from germline, CDR1 is LNHDA and CDR2 is SQIVND (reference sequence). V was pared by 4 bases and J by 0 bases, with 9 bases between. The CDR3 loop reads CASSTLGMNTEAFF. CDR3 DNA: TGTGCCAGTAGTACATTAGGGATGAACACTGAAGCTTTCTTT.

CDR3 residues: CASTQTSGTDTQYF. In DNA form, the CDR3 reads TGTGCCAGTACCCAGACTAGCGGCACAGATACGCAGTATTTT. This chain uses TRBV19 with TRBJ2-3, with 8 bases matching TRBD2. The germline V gene encodes CDR1 LNHDA and CDR2 SQIVND (reference sequence). This CDR3 is 14 amino acids long. J gave up 1 base and V 7 bases, and 4 bases lay outside the gene matches.

The chain joins TRBV27 to TRBJ2-1; D remains ambiguous. The J call may be faulty, since TRBJ2-7 better matches the DNA end. Per the germline V gene, CDR1 is MNHEY and CDR2 is SMNVEV (reference sequence). The CDR3 is 16 amino acids. The CDR3 coding sequence is TGTGCCAGCAGTTTATCGCCTGGTTCGCAGCTGTATTGGCAGTACTTC. Translating gives CASSLSPGSQLYWQYF.

This clonotype has only a few counts. This rearrangement joins TRBV6-1 to TRBJ2-3; 9 positions agree with TRBD1. The V and J ends lost 6 bases and 2 bases, in that order; junction bases with no gene match: 6. The CDR3 sequence is 15 residues long. Germline CDR1 MNHNS, CDR2 SASEGT. CDR3 sequence (DNA): TGTGCCAGCAGCCCCGGGACAGGGAACACAGATACGCAGTATTTT. This sequence encodes CASSPGTGNTDTQYF.

The CDR3 here is CATSDLGDRITDTQYF. In DNA, the CDR3 is TGTGCCACCAGTGATTTGGGGGACAGGATCACAGATACGCAGTATTTT. The V gene is TRBV24-1, the J gene TRBJ2-3; 8 bases agree with TRBD1. V lost 0 bases to trimming and J lost 2 bases; unmatched junction nucleotides: 3. Germline CDR1 is KGHDR and CDR2 is SFDVKD. This CDR3 has 16 residues.

J is TRBJ2-2 and V is TRBV11-1; 15 nucleotides align to TRBD2. Germline V gives CDR1 SGHAT, CDR2 FQDESV (reference sequence). The CDR3 has 20 residues. The J segment lost 1 base and the V segment lost 5 bases, leaving 11 bases of the junction unmatched. The CDR3 spells CASSSNLGTSGGQNTGELFF. The CDR3 nucleotides are TGTGCCAGCAGCAGCAACTTGGGGACTAGCGGGGGGCAGAACACCGGGGAGCTGTTTTTT.

The V gene is TRBV6-5, the J gene TRBJ2-3; a possible D gene is TRBD2 (5 bases). Germline V lookup: CDR1 MNHEY, CDR2 SVGAGI. V gave up 2 bases and J gave up 1 base, with 10 bases separating them. The CDR3 extends over 15 amino acids. CDR3 bases: TGTGCCAGCAGTTACCTGGACGGGGGCACAGATACGCAGTATTTT. Protein sequence: CASSYLDGGTDTQYF.

The chain uses TRBV4-3 and TRBJ1-4, with TRBD1 identical over 8 bases. Germline V gene data show CDR1 as LGHNA and CDR2 as YSLEER. V gave up 0 bases and J gave up 12 bases; unmatched junction bases: 9. The CDR3 runs 15 residues. The CDR3 loop reads CASSQDLGTGLELFF. In nucleotides, the CDR3 is TGCGCCAGCAGCCAAGATCTAGGGACAGGCCTCGAACTGTTTTTT.

This rearrangement joins TRBV7-9 to TRBJ1-5, with 9 positions matching TRBD1. J gave up 5 bases and V 5 bases, and 4 bases lay outside the gene matches. The CDR3 length is 14 residues. In germline, CDR1 is SEHNR, CDR2 FQNEAQ (reference sequence). CDR3 loop: CASSATGGDQPQHF. CDR3 nucleotide sequence: TGTGCCAGCAGCGCGACAGGGGGGGATCAGCCCCAGCATTTT.

The rearrangement links TRBV24-1 to TRBJ2-1; the match to TRBD1 covers 7 bases. CDR3 length: 14 residues. V was pared by 7 bases and J by 4 bases, with 6 bases of the junction left unmatched. CDR1 is KGHDR, CDR2 SFDVKD, per germline. The CDR3 coding sequence is TGTGCCACCAGCCTCACAGGGGCGTACAATGAGCAGTTCTTC. Amino acid sequence: CATSLTGAYNEQFF.

To note about this clonotype: A read error is possible here, since a much larger clone lies one base away. This chain uses TRBV20-1 with TRBJ1-2; weak D call: TRBD1 (6 bases). Deletions cut 4 bases from V and 4 bases from J, with 16 bases between. The CDR3 runs 14 residues. Germline V gene sequence: CDR1 DFQATT, CDR2 SNEGSKA (reference sequence). The CDR3 loop reads CSAMAIQGGYGYTF. The CDR3 DNA reads TGCAGTGCTATGGCCATACAGGGAGGCTATGGCTACACCTTC.

This chain uses TRBV5-6 with TRBJ1-6, with D possibly matching TRBD1 (5 bases). V was shortened by 4 bases and J by 7 bases, with 15 bases between the two germline ends. CDR1 and CDR2 (germline): SGHDT, YYEEEE. This CDR3 has 15 amino acids. The CDR3 region is CASSVSGGGNSPLHF. DNA of the CDR3: TGTGCCAGCAGCGTAAGCGGGGGGGGGAATTCACCCCTCCACTTT.

V is TRBV10-1 and J is TRBJ2-4, with D tentatively TRBD1 or TRBD2 (5 bases each). CDR3 length: 13 amino acids. V lost 6 bases to trimming and J lost 3 bases, with 9 bases between them. CDR1 is WNHNN, CDR2 SYGVQD, per germline (reference sequence). The CDR3 here is CASRPGGKNIQYF. The CDR3 coding sequence is TGCGCCAGCAGGCCTGGGGGCAAAAACATTCAGTACTTC.

This chain joins TRBV7-6 and TRBJ2-1; D might be TRBD1 (5 bases). The CDR3 spans 13 residues. Trimming removed 4 bases at V and 8 bases at J, with 12 bases between. Germline CDR1 SGHVS, CDR2 FNYEAQ. Written as DNA, the CDR3 is TGTGCCAGCAGCTCCGCAAGGGGTGATGAGCAGTTCTTC. Its translation: CASSSARGDEQFF.

The rearrangement uses TRBV20-1 and TRBJ1-2, with 9 nucleotides matching TRBD1. Germline loops: CDR1 DFQATT, CDR2 SNEGSKA (reference sequence). This CDR3 contains 16 residues. Germline trimming cut 1 base from V and 3 bases from J; bases unmatched to any gene: 9. The CDR3 region has the DNA TGCAGTGCTAGAGTGGGACAGGGCGTTAAGGACTATGGCTACACCTTC. It is translated as CSARVGQGVKDYGYTF.

This chain connects TRBV20-1 to TRBJ2-2; TRBD2 aligns across 10 bases. CDR1 is DFQATT and CDR2 is SNEGSKA in the germline V gene (reference sequence). Trimming removed 5 bases from V and 5 bases from J; junction bases left unmatched: 8. This CDR3 contains 15 residues. CDR3 nucleotides: TGCAGTGCTGGGATTAGCGGGGGGCGGACCGGGGAGCTGTTTTTT. Translation gives CSAGISGGRTGELFF.